The rows below give T cell receptor beta chains drawn from one sample of a study of PD-1 blockade in classical Hodgkin lymphoma. Sequencing used immunoSEQ multiplex PCR; TCRdb keeps in-frame clones, though not all of them. Of about 40,000 clones detected, 85% to 90% appear once; the ten largest clones hold around 9.7%. Source: peripheral blood mononuclear cells (PBMCs), taken at baseline. The receptor source for this set is a human donor with classical Hodgkin lymphoma. CDR3s include the opening cysteine and the closing phenylalanine or tryptophan. Each record gives: clone size, J gene, V gene, CDR3 protein. A clone size is listed for some rows: how often the clone was seen (once, few, many), or a class if it is expanded.

>.|TRBJ2-1|TRBV21-1
CASSSIRDGCRDEQFF
>.|TRBJ1-2|TRBV5-1
CASKAFGGFGYTF
>.|TRBJ1-1|TRBV5-1
CASSFGTSDTEAFF
>.|TRBJ2-7|TRBV7-9
CASSSGTGYEQYF
>.|TRBJ2-6|TRBV5-4
CASSADRGRPGANVLTF
>.|TRBJ1-2|TRBV30
CAWGREPKGF
>once|TRBJ1-2|TRBV5-1
CASSPGRSYGYTF
>.|TRBJ2-1|TRBV6-1
CASLGGRSSYNEQFF
>.|TRBJ1-5|TRBV21-1
CASSKAGQGPSNQPQHF
>.|TRBJ2-7|TRBV6-6
CASSYPRLAGAYEQYF
>once|TRBJ1-3|TRBV5-4
CASSLESGNTIYF
>.|TRBJ2-7|TRBV9
CASSFRLAETYEQYF
>.|TRBJ2-1|TRBV6-5
CASRPLYSSNEQFF
>.|TRBJ2-1|TRBV5-8
CASSLSQGGHNEQFF
>.|TRBJ1-5|TRBV5-8
CASSLGRVADQPQHF
>.|TRBJ2-7|TRBV6-5
CASSYGPSYEQYF
>.|TRBJ2-1|TRBV5-1
CASSLEGSGGPTYNEQFF
>.|TRBJ1-4|TRBV5-1
CASSWGYSGGSNEKLFF
>once|TRBJ2-7|TRBV7-3
CASSLTVMDEQYF
>.|TRBJ1-2|TRBV6-5
CASSYSGYDYGYTF
>few|TRBJ2-1|TRBV19
CASSLTRREQFF
>.|TRBJ1-3|TRBV6-5
CASSRQYSGNTIYF
>.|TRBJ1-5|TRBV28
CASFTRAVSNQPQHF
>.|TRBJ2-3|TRBV5-1
CASGRAGGTRITDTQYF
>.|TRBJ1-1|TRBV7-9
CASSLVWDRVNTEAFF
>.|TRBJ2-1|TRBV19
CASSYRDRPYNEQFF
>.|TRBJ1-5|TRBV19
CASSIPGHQPQHF
>.|TRBJ2-1|TRBV7-2
CASSFRRGGPYNEQFF
>.|TRBJ2-4|TRBV7-3
CAGSLTGISDIQYF
>.|TRBJ2-1|TRBV28
CATAGTSGSKNEQFF
>.|TRBJ2-7|TRBV7-6
CASSLGRGQGAYEQYF
>.|TRBJ1-6|TRBV7-9
CASSSDTGFYNSPLHF
>few|TRBJ1-1|TRBV6-5
CASSFPIAAPNTEAFF
>once|TRBJ1-2|TRBV6-6
CASSYGQAINYGYTF
>.|TRBJ2-5|TRBV6-4
CASSDPLGPQGETQYF
>.|TRBJ1-1|TRBV5-1
CASSLDGDYTEAFF
>.|TRBJ1-5|TRBV12-5
CASGHDHQPQHF
>.|TRBJ2-3|TRBV28
CASSLRPGQGSSTDTQYF
>.|TRBJ1-2|TRBV19
CASSWPMVGGYTF
>.|TRBJ1-2|TRBV7-9
CASSLRVTAYGYTF
>.|TRBJ1-2|TRBV6-6
CASSSQNYGYTF
>.|TRBJ2-3|TRBV7-2
CASSLSGRTTDTQYF
>.|TRBJ1-1|TRBV10-3
CATRISTEAFF
>.|TRBJ1-1|TRBV19
CASSIWGTEAFF
>.|TRBJ2-5|TRBV6-5
CASSYLGSKETQYF
>.|TRBJ2-7|TRBV6-1
CASSETAYEQYF
>.|TRBJ1-1|TRBV11-2
CASSLDLQGRAFF
>.|TRBJ2-3|TRBV28
CASSLESSGTGVTDTQYF
>.|TRBJ2-7|TRBV6-1
CASTTGDRSSYEQYF
>.|TRBJ1-2|TRBV6-1
CASSTGAGYGYTF
>.|TRBJ2-1|TRBV29-1
CSVAGDRVNEQFF
>.|TRBJ2-2|TRBV19
CASSPRPGSTGELFF
>.|TRBJ2-1|TRBV19
CASSTGQKSVYNEQFF
>.|TRBJ2-1|TRBV11-2
CASRSNLIYRREYLNEQFF
>.|TRBJ2-3|TRBV7-8
CASSLARTGPDTQYF